Shown below are 23 T cell receptor beta chains from a single sample sequenced in a study of response to subunit inactivated influenza vaccine. MiXCR was run by TCRdb on the RT-PCR reads, yielding one entry per CDR3 protein. Of 290,000 or so distinct CDR3 sequences listed, roughly 22% are singletons. Sequencing was performed on PBMCs from blood, taken less than 22 months after vaccination. The origin of the receptors is a man aged 45 to 75 who received an inactivated influenza vaccine.

V is TRBV20-1 and J is TRBJ2-1; 8 bases map to TRBD2. Trimming removed 6 bases from V and 5 bases from J; junction bases left unmatched: 12. CDR1 and CDR2 (germline): DFQATT, SNEGSKA (reference sequence). CDR3 length equals 15 residues. The DNA for the CDR3 is TGCAGTGCGGCCACCGGGACTAGTTTACACAATGAGCAGTTCTTC. Protein sequence: CSAATGTSLHNEQFF.

About this clonotype: One junction end does not reproduce the germline sequence, and a read error may be involved. The chain recombines TRBV6-1 with TRBJ1-5, with D possibly being TRBD1 (6 bases). This CDR3 has 14 residues. CDR1 MNHNS and CDR2 SASEGT come from the germline V gene. The CDR3 DNA sequence: TGTGCCAGCAGTGACTACGGACAGTCGCAGCCCCGGCATTTT. Residues: CASSDYGQSQPRHF.

V is TRBV4-2 and J is TRBJ2-4; D call uncertain. With 0 bases removed from V and 0 bases from J, the gap between germline ends came to 6 bases. Per the germline V gene, CDR1 is LGHNA and CDR2 is YNFKEQ. The CDR3 has 15 residues. CDR3 sequence: CASSQDLVAKNIQYF. As DNA, the CDR3 is TGTGCCAGCAGCCAAGATCTGGTAGCCAAAAACATTCAGTACTTC.

The V and J genes are TRBV4-3 and TRBJ2-3; TRBD2 is a possible D gene (6 bases). Trimming stripped 0 bases from V and 2 bases from J, with 12 bases between. The germline gives CDR1 LGHNA, CDR2 YSLEER. The CDR3 length is 16 residues. This CDR3 is CASSQDVTGLTDTQYF. CDR3 nucleotide sequence: TGCGCCAGCAGCCAAGATGTCACGGGACTCACAGATACGCAGTATTTT.

This clonotype has more than one count but fewer than ten. The chain joins TRBV4-3 to TRBJ2-4, with D unresolved. Germline CDR1 is LGHNA and CDR2 is YSLEER. This CDR3 region has 18 residues. Trimming stripped 2 bases from V and 2 bases from J, with 19 bases between. CDR3 loop: CASSQSDGTSQPKNIQYF. CDR3 nucleotides: TGCGCCAGCAGCCAATCCGATGGCACCTCCCAACCCAAAAACATTCAGTACTTC.

Ten or more counts support this clonotype. The chain couples TRBV12-3 or TRBV12-4 to TRBJ2-3, with D uncertain. Trimming took 5 bases from V and 4 from J, leaving 10 bases between them. The CDR3 has 13 residues. CDR3 sequence (DNA): TGTGCCAGCAGTCCGGTATGGGCAGATACGCAGTATTTT. Encoded protein: CASSPVWADTQYF.

The chain is built from TRBV7-2 and TRBJ2-7; D gene uncertain. The CDR3 contains 14 residues. V lost 2 bases to trimming and J lost 4 bases, with 12 bases between them. The germline V gene has CDR1 SGHTA and CDR2 FQGNSA. The CDR3 region is CASSLMGVGYEQYF. The CDR3 DNA is TGTGCCAGCAGCTTAATGGGTGTAGGATACGAGCAGTACTTC.

This clonotype was seen at least ten times. The V and J genes are TRBV5-1 and TRBJ1-1; possibly TRBD1 for D (5 bases). CDR1 and CDR2 (germline): SGHRS, YFSETQ. Trimming took 7 bases from V and 1 from J, leaving 20 bases between them. This CDR3 contains 16 residues. The CDR3 nucleotides are TGCGCCAGCCGATCCATGCCGGGACCGCAGAACACTGAAGCTTTCTTT. It yields the protein CASRSMPGPQNTEAFF. Variable domain in full (rest from reference TRBV5-1 and TRBJ1-1): KAGVTQTPRYLIKTRGQQVTLSCSPISGHRSVSWYQQTPGQGLQFLFEYFSETQRNKGNFPGRFSGRQFSNSRSEMNVSTLELGDSALYLCASRSMPGPQNTEAFFGQGTRLTVV.

The chain uses TRBV20-1 and TRBJ2-7; the match to TRBD1 covers 8 bases. The CDR3 consists of 12 residues. J gave up 7 bases and V 4 bases, and 6 bases lay outside the gene matches. Per the germline V gene, CDR1 is DFQATT and CDR2 is SNEGSKA (reference sequence). The CDR3 nucleotides are TGCAGTGCTACCAGGACAGGGTGGGAGCAGTACTTC. It codes for CSATRTGWEQYF.

V and J are TRBV20-1 and TRBJ1-6; no firm D call. The CDR3 length is 14 residues. From germline, CDR1 is DFQATT and CDR2 SNEGSKA (reference sequence). V lost 0 bases and J 4 bases, leaving 7 bases between the germline ends. CDR3 DNA sequence: TGCAGTGCTAGAGAGTCCTTGTATAATTCACCCCTCCACTTT. The encoded protein is CSARESLYNSPLHF.

This rearrangement joins TRBV7-2 to TRBJ1-6, with unresolved D. V was shortened by 5 bases and J by 9 bases, with 8 bases between the two germline ends. The V gene's germline CDR1 is SGHTA and CDR2 FQGNSA. The CDR3 spans 12 residues. The CDR3 DNA reads TGTGCCAGCAGCCCAGGTTTTTCACCCCTCCACTTT. Translation gives CASSPGFSPLHF.

This chain connects TRBV7-9 to TRBJ2-3; the match to TRBD2 covers 10 bases. The CDR3 sequence is 15 residues long. Germline V lookup: CDR1 SEHNR, CDR2 FQNEAQ (reference sequence). V gave up 4 bases and J gave up 3 bases; unmatched junction bases: 4. CDR3 loop: CASSSAGGLTDTQYF. CDR3 sequence (DNA): TGTGCCAGCAGCTCAGCGGGGGGGCTGACAGATACGCAGTATTTT. Full variable domain (missing parts from reference TRBV7-9 and TRBJ2-3): DTGVSQNPRHKITKRGQNVTFRCDPISEHNRLYWYRQTLGQGPEFLTYFQNEAQLEKSRLLSDRFSAERPKGSFSTLEIQRTEQGDSAMYLCASSSAGGLTDTQYFGPGTRLTVL.

In its sample, this clonotype was seen many times. The gene calls are TRBV12-3 or TRBV12-4 and TRBJ1-1; 7 bases match TRBD1. V lost 7 bases, J lost 2 bases, and 7 bases stayed unmatched. CDR3 length: 14 residues. CDR3 in amino acids: CASNPTGFNTEAFF. The DNA for the CDR3 is TGTGCCAGCAATCCGACAGGGTTTAACACTGAAGCTTTCTTT.

This chain connects TRBV4-3 to TRBJ2-5; the D is unclear. Trimming cost V 0 bases and J 9 bases, with 17 bases left between them. The V gene's germline CDR1 is LGHNA and CDR2 YSLEER. This CDR3 region has 15 residues. DNA of the CDR3: TGCGCCAGCAGCCAAGATAAGTCAACCCCCCGGGCCCAGTACTTC. Amino acid sequence: CASSQDKSTPRAQYF.

The chain is built from TRBV12-3 or TRBV12-4 and TRBJ1-3; no firm D call. The CDR3 consists of 16 residues. Trimming took 6 bases from V and 1 from J, leaving 16 bases between them. The CDR3 coding sequence is TGTGCCAGCAGCTTTTACCCGGAGGCTTCTGGAAACACCATATATTTT. The encoded protein is CASSFYPEASGNTIYF.

Only a few counts were recorded for this clonotype. CDR3 sequence (DNA): TGTGCCAGCAGTTACTCTCGCGGTAGAGATACGCAGTATTTT. This encodes CASSYSRGRDTQYF. V is TRBV6-5 and J is TRBJ2-3; no firm D call. V lost 0 bases and J 5 bases, leaving 9 bases between the germline ends. CDR3 length: 14 residues. Germline V CDR1 and CDR2: MNHEY, SVGAGI.

In this sample, this clonotype turned up many times. The J gene is TRBJ1-4, the V gene TRBV4-3; 7 nucleotides line up with TRBD1. CDR1 is LGHNA and CDR2 is YSLEER in the germline V gene. The CDR3 consists of 14 residues. V shed 1 base, J shed 8 bases, and the junction held 4 bases outside the gene matches. The CDR3 DNA reads TGCGCCAGCAGCCAAGGACAGGGAGGAGAAAAACTGTTTTTT. Protein sequence: CASSQGQGGEKLFF.

This clonotype appeared a few times. The chain carries TRBV2 and TRBJ2-7; D is uncertain. Trimming cost V 3 bases and J 0 bases, with 9 bases left between them. The CDR3 spans 14 residues. The germline CDR1 and CDR2 sequences are SNHLY and FYNNEI. The DNA for the CDR3 is TGTGCCAGCAGTGACTCGCTAAACTCCTACGAGCAGTACTTC. This gives the protein CASSDSLNSYEQYF.

This clonotype was picked up a small number of times. The chain combines TRBV28 with TRBJ1-1; D is ambiguous. Germline-derived CDR1 and CDR2 are MDHEN and SYDVKM. The CDR3 is made up of 14 amino acids. Trimming left V 5 bases short and J 1 base short, with 11 bases between. The CDR3: CASSLTNRNTEAFF. The CDR3 region has the DNA TGTGCCAGCAGTCTAACCAACAGGAACACTGAAGCTTTCTTT. Looking up the rest from reference TRBV28 and TRBJ1-1 gives the full variable domain: DVKVTQSSRYLVKRTGEKVFLECVQDMDHENMFWYRQDPGLGLRLIYFSYDVKMKEKGDIPEGYSVSREKKERFSLILESASTNQTSMYLCASSLTNRNTEAFFGQGTRLTVV.

This clonotype was counted between two and nine times. This rearrangement joins TRBV19 to TRBJ2-1, with 11 bases that match TRBD2. Germline lookup yields CDR1 LNHDA and CDR2 SQIVND (reference sequence). CDR3 length: 16 residues. V dropped 5 bases and J dropped 3; count of bases not matched to a gene: 6. The CDR3 nucleotides read TGTGCCAGTAGTCTTATAGCGGGAGGGGTCTACAATGAGCAGTTCTTC. Its translation is CASSLIAGGVYNEQFF.

The chain carries TRBV7-1 and TRBJ2-2, with TRBD1 as a possible D gene (5 bases). TRBV7-1 qualifies as an ORF whose function is uncertain. V lost 5 bases, J lost 0 bases, and 16 bases lay in between. The CDR3 loop spans 17 amino acids. CDR3 loop: CASSPGIWRTNTGELFF. CDR3 nucleotide sequence: TGTGCCAGCAGCCCAGGGATTTGGCGCACGAACACCGGGGAGCTGTTTTTT.

This clonotype showed up many times. J is TRBJ1-1 and V is TRBV20-1; maybe TRBD1 (5 bases). V shed 1 base and J shed 2 bases, with 14 bases lying between them. The CDR3 is 15 residues long. CDR1 and CDR2 from the germline V gene are DFQATT and SNEGSKA (reference sequence). CDR3 bases: TGCAGTGCTAGAGTGGCCGGGGGTTTTAACACTGAAGCTTTCTTT. This encodes CSARVAGGFNTEAFF.

This chain connects TRBV10-3 to TRBJ2-2; a weak D match, TRBD2 (6 bases). CDR1 is ENHRY, CDR2 SYGVKD, per germline. Trimming left V 4 bases short and J 13 bases short, with 16 bases between. The CDR3 is made up of 13 amino acids. The CDR3 bases are TGTGCCATCAGTGGGCCCACGCTGGAGGGGCTGTTTTTT. Its protein is CAISGPTLEGLFF.